These 9 T cell receptor beta chains share one sample of origin, sequenced in a study of T cells expressing NK-cell markers. After re-calling the 5' RACE reads, TCRdb lists one entry per CDR3 protein, DNA absent. The sample totals roughly 180,000 distinct CDR3 sequences. Sequencing was done on a sample of blood T cells: a sorted CD56 or NKG2C T cell subset, CD4+ or CD8+ T cells, or bulk PBMC T cells (not recorded which). These receptors were collected from a woman aged 18 to 75 in good health.

CDR3 amino acids: CSARPGPGGETQYF. This chain links TRBV20-1 with TRBJ2-5; the D call of TRBD1 rests on TCRdb alone, since no DNA is present to check it. Germline values: CDR1 DFQATT, CDR2 SNEGSKA (reference sequence). The CDR3 runs 14 residues.

The V and J genes are TRBV3-1 and TRBJ1-2; TCRdb lists TRBD1, though no DNA is available to test this call. Germline loops: CDR1 LGHDT, CDR2 YNNKEL (reference sequence). The CDR3 has 16 residues. The CDR3 here is CASSQASAGAAYGYTF.

The chain links TRBV9 to TRBJ2-3; there is no DNA to check the TCRdb D call of TRBD1. Germline values: CDR1 SGDLS, CDR2 YYNGEE. This CDR3 has 17 residues. This CDR3 reads CASSDPLGRGVADTQYF. Drawing the rest from reference TRBV9 and TRBJ2-3, the complete variable domain is DSGVTQTPKHLITATGQRVTLRCSPRSGDLSVYWYQQSLDQGLQFLIQYYNGEERAKGNILERFSAQQFPDLHSELNLSSLELGDSALYFCASSDPLGRGVADTQYFGPGTRLTVL.

This sequence joins TRBV10-3 and TRBJ2-7; checking the TCRdb D call of TRBD2 is not possible without DNA. The CDR3 contains 16 residues. The germline CDR1 and CDR2 sequences are ENHRY and SYGVKD. CDR3 sequence reads: CAISESGASLVYEQYF.

This chain uses TRBV9 with TRBJ2-3. Germline V gene lookup returns CDR1 SGDLS and CDR2 YYNGEE. This CDR3 has 14 residues. CDR3 in amino acids: CASSVGEGTDTQYF. The whole variable domain, remainder taken from reference TRBV9 and TRBJ2-3, is DSGVTQTPKHLITATGQRVTLRCSPRSGDLSVYWYQQSLDQGLQFLIQYYNGEERAKGNILERFSAQQFPDLHSELNLSSLELGDSALYFCASSVGEGTDTQYFGPGTRLTVL.

The J gene is TRBJ2-1, the V gene TRBV6-1. CDR1 and CDR2 from the germline V gene are MNHNS and SASEGT. This CDR3 is 15 amino acids long. The CDR3 protein is CASSEMLGSSHEQFF.

V gene TRBV2 combines with J gene TRBJ2-2. The CDR3 is 13 residues long. The germline gives CDR1 SNHLY, CDR2 FYNNEI. The chain's CDR3 is CASSEKGTGELFF.

V usage is TRBV11-2 and J usage is TRBJ2-3; the TCRdb D gene call, TRBD1, has no DNA to confirm it. CDR3 length: 13 amino acids. Germline CDR1 reads SGHAT; CDR2 reads FQNNGV. The CDR3 protein is CASRRPTGAAQYF.

This rearrangement joins TRBV6-5 to TRBJ2-5; the D call from TCRdb, TRBD1, cannot be confirmed without DNA. The V gene's germline CDR1 is MNHEY and CDR2 SVGAGI. The CDR3 extends over 17 amino acids. The CDR3 is CASSYSRGPAGKETQYF.